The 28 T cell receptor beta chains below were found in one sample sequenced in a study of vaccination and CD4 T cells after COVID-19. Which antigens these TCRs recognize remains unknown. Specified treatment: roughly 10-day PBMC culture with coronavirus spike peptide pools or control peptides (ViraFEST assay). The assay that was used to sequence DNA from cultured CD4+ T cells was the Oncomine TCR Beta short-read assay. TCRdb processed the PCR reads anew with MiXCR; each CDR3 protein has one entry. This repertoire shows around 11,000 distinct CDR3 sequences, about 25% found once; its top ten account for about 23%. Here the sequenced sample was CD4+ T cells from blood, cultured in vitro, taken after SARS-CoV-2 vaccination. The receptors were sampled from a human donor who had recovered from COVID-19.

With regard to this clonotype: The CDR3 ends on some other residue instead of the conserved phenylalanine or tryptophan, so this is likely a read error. The CDR3 DNA follows: TGTGCCAGCAGTTTGACTAGCGGGGGTTCCTACGAGCAGTACTAC. It specifies CASSLTSGGSYEQYY. J is TRBJ2-7 and V is TRBV6-5; the match to TRBD2 covers 12 bases. J gave up 1 base and V 4 bases, and 2 bases lay outside the gene matches. The CDR3 has 15 residues. In germline, CDR1 is MNHEY, CDR2 SVGAGI.

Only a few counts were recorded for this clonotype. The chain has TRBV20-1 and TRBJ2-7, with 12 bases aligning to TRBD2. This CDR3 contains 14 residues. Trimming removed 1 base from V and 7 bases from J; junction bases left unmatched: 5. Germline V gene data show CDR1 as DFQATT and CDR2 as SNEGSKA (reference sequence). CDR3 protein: CSARGLAGVGEQYF. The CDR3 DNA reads TGCAGTGCTAGAGGACTAGCGGGGGTTGGAGAGCAGTACTTC.

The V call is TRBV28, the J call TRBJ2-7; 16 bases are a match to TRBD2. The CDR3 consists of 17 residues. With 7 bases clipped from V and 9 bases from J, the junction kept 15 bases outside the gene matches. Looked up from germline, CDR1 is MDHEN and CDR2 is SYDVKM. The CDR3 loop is CASIPSGLAGGPVRQYF. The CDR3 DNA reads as TGTGCCAGCATCCCATCGGGACTAGCGGGAGGGCCTGTAAGGCAGTACTTC.

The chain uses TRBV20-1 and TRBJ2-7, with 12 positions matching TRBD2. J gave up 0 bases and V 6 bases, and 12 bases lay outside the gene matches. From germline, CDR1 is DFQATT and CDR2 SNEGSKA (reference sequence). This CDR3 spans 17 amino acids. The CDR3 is CSANTGTSGLVSYEQYF. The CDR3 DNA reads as TGCAGTGCCAACACCGGGACTAGCGGGCTGGTCTCCTACGAGCAGTACTTC.

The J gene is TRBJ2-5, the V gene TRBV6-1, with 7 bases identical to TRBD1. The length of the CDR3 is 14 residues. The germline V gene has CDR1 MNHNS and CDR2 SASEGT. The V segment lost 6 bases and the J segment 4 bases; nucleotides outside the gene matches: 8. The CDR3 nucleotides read TGTGCCAGCAGCAGGGGGTTCGAGGGAGAGACCCAGTACTTC. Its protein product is CASSRGFEGETQYF.

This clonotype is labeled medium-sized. The DNA of the CDR3 is TGTGCCAGCAGTTACTCGGGCAGGGTGGGGGAGACCCAGTACTTC. Translating it yields CASSYSGRVGETQYF. The V and J genes are TRBV6-5 and TRBJ2-5; tentatively, D is TRBD1 (5 bases). Trimming stripped 0 bases from V and 5 bases from J, with 13 bases between. CDR1 and CDR2 (germline): MNHEY, SVGAGI. The CDR3 is 15 residues long.

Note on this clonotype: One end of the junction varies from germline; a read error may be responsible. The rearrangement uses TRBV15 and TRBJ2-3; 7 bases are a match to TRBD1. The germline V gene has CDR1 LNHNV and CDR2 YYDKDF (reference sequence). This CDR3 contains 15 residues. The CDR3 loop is CTTSDRQGLTDTQYF. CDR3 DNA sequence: TGTACCACCAGTGACCGACAGGGCCTCACAGATACGCAGTATTTT.

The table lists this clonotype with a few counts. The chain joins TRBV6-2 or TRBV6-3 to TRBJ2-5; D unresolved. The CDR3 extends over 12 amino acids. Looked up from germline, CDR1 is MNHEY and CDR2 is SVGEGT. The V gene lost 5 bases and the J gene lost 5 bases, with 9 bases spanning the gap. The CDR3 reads CASSRNQETQYF. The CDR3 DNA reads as TGTGCCAGCAGTCGGAATCAGGAGACCCAGTACTTC.

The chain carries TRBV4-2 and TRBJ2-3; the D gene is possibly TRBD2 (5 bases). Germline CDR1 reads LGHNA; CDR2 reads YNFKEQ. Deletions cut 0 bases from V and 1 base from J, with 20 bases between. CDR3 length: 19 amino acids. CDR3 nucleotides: TGTGCCAGCAGCCAAGACAAGATCATCGAGGGTATTGGCACAGATACGCAGTATTTT. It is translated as CASSQDKIIEGIGTDTQYF.

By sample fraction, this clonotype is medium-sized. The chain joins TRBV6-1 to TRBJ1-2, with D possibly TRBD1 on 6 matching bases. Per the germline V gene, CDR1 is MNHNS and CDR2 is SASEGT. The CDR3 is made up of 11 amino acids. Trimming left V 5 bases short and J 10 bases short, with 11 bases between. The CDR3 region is CASSRDTAYTF. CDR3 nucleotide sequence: TGTGCCAGCAGTCGGGACACTGCCTACACCTTC.

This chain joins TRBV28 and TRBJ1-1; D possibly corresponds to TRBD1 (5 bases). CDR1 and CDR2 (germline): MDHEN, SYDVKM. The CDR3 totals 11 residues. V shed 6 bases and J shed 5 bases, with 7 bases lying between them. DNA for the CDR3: TGTGCCAGCAGGACAGATACTGAAGCTTTCTTT. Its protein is CASRTDTEAFF.

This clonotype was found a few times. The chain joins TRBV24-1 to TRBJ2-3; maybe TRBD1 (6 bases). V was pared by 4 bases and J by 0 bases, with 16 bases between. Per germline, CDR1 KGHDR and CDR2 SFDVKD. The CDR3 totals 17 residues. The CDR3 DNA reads TGTGCCACCAGTGACCCGCCGGACAGTTCTAGCACAGATACGCAGTATTTT. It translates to CATSDPPDSSSTDTQYF.

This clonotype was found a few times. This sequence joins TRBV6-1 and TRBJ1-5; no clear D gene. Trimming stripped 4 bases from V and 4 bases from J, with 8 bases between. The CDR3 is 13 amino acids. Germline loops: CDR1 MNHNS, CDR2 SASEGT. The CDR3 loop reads CASSGTSNQPQHF. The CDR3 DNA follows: TGTGCCAGCAGTGGAACCAGTAATCAGCCCCAGCATTTT.

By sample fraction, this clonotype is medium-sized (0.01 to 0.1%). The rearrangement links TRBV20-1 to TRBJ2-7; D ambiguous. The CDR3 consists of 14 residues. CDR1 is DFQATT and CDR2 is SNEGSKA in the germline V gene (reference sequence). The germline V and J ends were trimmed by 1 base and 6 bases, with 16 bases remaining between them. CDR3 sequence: CSARGGSGPTEQYF. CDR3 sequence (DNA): TGCAGTGCTAGAGGAGGTTCTGGGCCTACCGAGCAGTACTTC.

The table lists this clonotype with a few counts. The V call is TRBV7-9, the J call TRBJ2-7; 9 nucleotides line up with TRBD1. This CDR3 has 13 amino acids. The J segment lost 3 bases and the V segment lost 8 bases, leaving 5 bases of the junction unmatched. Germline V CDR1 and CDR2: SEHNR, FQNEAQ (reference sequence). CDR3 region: CASGPGQGYEQYF. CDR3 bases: TGTGCCAGCGGCCCGGGACAGGGCTACGAGCAGTACTTC.

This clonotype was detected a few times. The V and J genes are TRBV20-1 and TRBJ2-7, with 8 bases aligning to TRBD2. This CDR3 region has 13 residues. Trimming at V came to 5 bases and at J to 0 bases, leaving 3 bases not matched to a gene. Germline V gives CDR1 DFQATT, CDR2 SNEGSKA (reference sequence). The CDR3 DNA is TGCAGTGCTGGAAGCGGGGGCTCCTACGAGCAGTACTTC. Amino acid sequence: CSAGSGGSYEQYF.

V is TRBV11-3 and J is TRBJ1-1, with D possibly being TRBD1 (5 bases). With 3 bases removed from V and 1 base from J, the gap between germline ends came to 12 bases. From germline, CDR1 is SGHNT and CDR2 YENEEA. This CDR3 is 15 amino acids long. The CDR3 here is CASSFSGQRNTEAFF. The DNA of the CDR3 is TGTGCCAGCAGCTTTTCAGGGCAAAGGAACACTGAAGCTTTCTTT.

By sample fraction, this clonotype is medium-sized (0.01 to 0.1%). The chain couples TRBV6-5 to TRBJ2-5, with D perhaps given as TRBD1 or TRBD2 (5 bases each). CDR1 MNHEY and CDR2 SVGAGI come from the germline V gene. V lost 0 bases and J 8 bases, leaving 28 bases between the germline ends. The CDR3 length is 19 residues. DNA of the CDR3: TGTGCCAGCAGTTACTCACCCCCGACGCTTTCCGCGGCGAGGGGAACCCAGTACTTC. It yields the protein CASSYSPPTLSAARGTQYF.

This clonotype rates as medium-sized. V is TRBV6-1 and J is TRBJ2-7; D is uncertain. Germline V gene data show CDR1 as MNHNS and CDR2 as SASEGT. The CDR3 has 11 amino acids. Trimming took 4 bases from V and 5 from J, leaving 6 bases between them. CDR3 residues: CASSGWDEQYF. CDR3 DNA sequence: TGTGCCAGCAGTGGGTGGGACGAGCAGTACTTC.

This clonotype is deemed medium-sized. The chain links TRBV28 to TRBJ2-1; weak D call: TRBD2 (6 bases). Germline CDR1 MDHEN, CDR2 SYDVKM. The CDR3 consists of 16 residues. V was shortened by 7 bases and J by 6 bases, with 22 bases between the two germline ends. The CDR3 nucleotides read TGTGCCAGCACCCACGGGGGAATGTTGGGTTCCAATGAGCAGTTCTTC. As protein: CASTHGGMLGSNEQFF.

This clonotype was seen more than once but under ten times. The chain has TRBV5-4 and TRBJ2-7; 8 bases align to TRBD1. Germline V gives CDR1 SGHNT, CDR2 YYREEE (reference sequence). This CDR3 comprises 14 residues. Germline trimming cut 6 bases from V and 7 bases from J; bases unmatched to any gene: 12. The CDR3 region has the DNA TGTGCCAGCACCCTACCAGGACAGGGAAGGGAGCAGTACTTC. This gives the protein CASTLPGQGREQYF.

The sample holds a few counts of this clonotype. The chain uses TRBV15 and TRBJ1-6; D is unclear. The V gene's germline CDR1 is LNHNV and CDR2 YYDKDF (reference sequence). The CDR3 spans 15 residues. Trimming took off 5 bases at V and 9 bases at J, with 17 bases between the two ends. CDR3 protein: CATSSYSGEGSPLHF. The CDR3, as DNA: TGTGCCACCAGCTCCTACTCTGGGGAGGGTTCACCCCTCCACTTT.

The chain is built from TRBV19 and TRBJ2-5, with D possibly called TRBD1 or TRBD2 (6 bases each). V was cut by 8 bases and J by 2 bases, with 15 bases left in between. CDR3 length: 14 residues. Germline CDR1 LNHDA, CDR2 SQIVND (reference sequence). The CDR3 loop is CASSGRGRQETQYF. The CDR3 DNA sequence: TGTGCCAGTTCGGGCCGGGGGCGGCAAGAGACCCAGTACTTC.

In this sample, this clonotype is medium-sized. DNA for the CDR3: TGTGCCAGCAGCGGACAGGAGAGGTTTAAGGGTTCACCCCTCCACTTT. As protein: CASSGQERFKGSPLHF. The chain uses TRBV7-6 and TRBJ1-6; TRBD1 aligns across 7 bases. The length of the CDR3 is 16 residues. CDR1 and CDR2 (germline): SGHVS, FNYEAQ. Unmatched junction bases numbered 13, after V lost 5 bases and J lost 9 bases. Filled out from reference TRBV7-6 and TRBJ1-6, the complete variable domain reads GAGVSQSPRYKVTKRGQDVALRCDPISGHVSLYWYRQALGQGPEFLTYFNYEAQQDKSGLPNDRFSAERPEGSISTLTIQRTEQRDSAMYRCASSGQERFKGSPLHFGNGTRLTVT.

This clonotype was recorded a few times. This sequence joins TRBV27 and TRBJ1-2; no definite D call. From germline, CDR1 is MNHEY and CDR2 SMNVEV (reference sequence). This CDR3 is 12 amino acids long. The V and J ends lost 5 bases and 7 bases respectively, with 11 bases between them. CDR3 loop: CASSPSEGGYTF. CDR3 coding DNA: TGTGCCAGCAGTCCGTCGGAGGGTGGCTACACCTTC.

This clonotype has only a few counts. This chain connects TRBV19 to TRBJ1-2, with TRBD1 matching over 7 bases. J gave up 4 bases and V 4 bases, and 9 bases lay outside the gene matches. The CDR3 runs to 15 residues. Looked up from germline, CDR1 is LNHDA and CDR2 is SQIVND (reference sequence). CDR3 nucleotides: TGTGCCAGTAGTAGCCCTGGGACAGCGCTCTATGGCTACACCTTC. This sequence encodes CASSSPGTALYGYTF.

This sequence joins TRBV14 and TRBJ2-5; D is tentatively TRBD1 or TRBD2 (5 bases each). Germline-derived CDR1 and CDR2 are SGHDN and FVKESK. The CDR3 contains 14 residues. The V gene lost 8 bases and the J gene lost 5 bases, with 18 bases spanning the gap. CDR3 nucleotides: TGTGCCAGCGGACAAGAGGGGTCATGGGAGACCCAGTACTTC. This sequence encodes CASGQEGSWETQYF.

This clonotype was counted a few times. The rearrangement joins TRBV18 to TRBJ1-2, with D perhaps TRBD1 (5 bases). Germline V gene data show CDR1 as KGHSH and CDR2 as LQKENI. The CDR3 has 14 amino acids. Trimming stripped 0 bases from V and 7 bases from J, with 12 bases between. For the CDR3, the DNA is TGTGCCAGCTCACCACCGGGGGAGCGGCTTGGCTACACCTTC. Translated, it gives CASSPPGERLGYTF.